This TCR beta chain was profiled in a study of blood T cell repertoires in COVID-19. About the research overall: Acute-phase and convalescent COVID-19 samples originated in the United States, Italy and Spain. The analysed material was cDNA or gDNA that came from T cells, B-cell-depleted T cells, or PBMCs.

Per germline, CDR1 MNHNY and CDR2 SVGAGI (reference sequence). The junction had 6 bases not matched to a gene; V was cut back by 0 bases and J by 7 bases. This CDR3 has 15 amino acids. Donors in Cohort 3 who had recovered were those with two negative PCRs, healthcare professional clearance, or resolution of their symptoms. Methods used by the authors: Quantification of nucleated cells was approximated via reference gene primer amplification. Profiled with immunoSEQ multiplex PCR; TCRdb holds only in-frame clones, not every one. V and J calls and clone size are given by that table; D and trimming were obtained from the DNA. The sample records hundreds of thousands of clones, roughly 87% being singletons.

Sequences were obtained from PBMCs or T cells enriched from blood (not recorded which). The gene calls are TRBV6-6 and TRBJ1-3; TRBD1 aligns across 7 bases. This clonotype was sampled from a woman aged 25-40 years who had recovered from COVID-19. CDR3 nucleotide sequence: TGTGCCAGCAGTTACTCGTTGCAGGGGGGCAACACCATATATTTT. Protein: CASSYSLQGGNTIYF.